What follows describes a single T cell receptor (beta chain). This sample was included in a study of PD-1 blockade in classical Hodgkin lymphoma. Documented time point: cycle 4 day 1 (C4D1), after 5 to 7 weeks of nivolumab. Every patient was affected by relapse after autologous stem cell transplantation, while exposure to brentuximab vedotin was not uniform. The assay was immunoSEQ multiplex PCR, and TCRdb's table has in-frame clones only and misses some. The repertoire includes 99,000 or so clones, about nine tenths of them detected once, and 15% to 20% sits in the top ten. This receptor was taken from a human donor with classical Hodgkin lymphoma. This sample comprised peripheral blood mononuclear cells (PBMCs), obtained before the fourth cycle of nivolumab.

The CDR3 DNA reads as TGCGCCAGCAGCCCCCGGACTAGCGGGAGTGGGAATGAGCAGTTCTTC. The encoded protein is CASSPRTSGSGNEQFF. The rearrangement links TRBV5-1 to TRBJ2-1; 13 bases line up with TRBD2. After removal of 4 bases from V and 7 bases from J, the junction contained 8 bases not matched to a gene. The CDR3 has 16 amino acids. Germline CDR1 and CDR2: SGHRS and YFSETQ.